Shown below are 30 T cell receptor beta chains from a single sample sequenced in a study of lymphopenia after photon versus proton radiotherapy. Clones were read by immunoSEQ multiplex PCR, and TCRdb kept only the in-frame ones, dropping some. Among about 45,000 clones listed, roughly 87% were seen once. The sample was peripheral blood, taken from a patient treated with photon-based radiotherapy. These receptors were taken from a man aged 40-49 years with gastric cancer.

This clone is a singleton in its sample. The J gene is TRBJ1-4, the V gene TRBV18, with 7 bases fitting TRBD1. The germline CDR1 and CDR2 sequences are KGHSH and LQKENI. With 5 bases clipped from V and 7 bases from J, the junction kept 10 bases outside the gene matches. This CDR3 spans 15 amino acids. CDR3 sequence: CASSTLQGSSEKLFF. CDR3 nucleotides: TGTGCCAGCTCAACTCTACAGGGGAGTAGTGAAAAACTGTTTTTT. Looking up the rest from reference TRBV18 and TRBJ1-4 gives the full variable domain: NAGVMQNPRHLVRRRGQEARLRCSPMKGHSHVYWYRQLPEEGLKFMVYLQKENIIDESGMPKERFSAEFPKEGPSILRIQQVVRGDSAAYFCASSTLQGSSEKLFFGSGTQLSVL.

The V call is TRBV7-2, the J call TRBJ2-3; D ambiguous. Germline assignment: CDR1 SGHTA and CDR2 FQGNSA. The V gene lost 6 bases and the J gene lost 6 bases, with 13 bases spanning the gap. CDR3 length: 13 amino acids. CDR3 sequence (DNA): TGTGCCAGCAGTGTAGGTCCTGGGGATACGCAGTATTTT. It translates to CASSVGPGDTQYF.

CDR3 sequence (DNA): TGTGCCAGCAGTGTTTTGGAGAACACTGAAGCTTTCTTT. It encodes CASSVLENTEAFF. The chain couples TRBV6-1 to TRBJ1-1, with D unresolved. Germline CDR1 reads MNHNS; CDR2 reads SASEGT. With 4 bases removed from V and 1 base from J, the gap between germline ends came to 7 bases. The CDR3 runs 13 residues.

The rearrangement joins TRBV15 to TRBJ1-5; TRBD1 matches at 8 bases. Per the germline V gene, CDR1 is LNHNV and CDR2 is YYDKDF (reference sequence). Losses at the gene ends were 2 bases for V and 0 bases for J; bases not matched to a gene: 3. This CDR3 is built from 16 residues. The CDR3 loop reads CATSRRQGPSNQPQHF. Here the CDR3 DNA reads TGTGCCACCAGCAGAAGACAGGGGCCTAGCAATCAGCCCCAGCATTTT.

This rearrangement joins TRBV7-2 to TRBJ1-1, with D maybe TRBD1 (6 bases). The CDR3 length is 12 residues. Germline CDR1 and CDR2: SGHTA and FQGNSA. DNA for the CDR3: TGTGCGACCGGGACACTTAGGACTGAAGCTTTCTTT. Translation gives CATGTLRTEAFF.

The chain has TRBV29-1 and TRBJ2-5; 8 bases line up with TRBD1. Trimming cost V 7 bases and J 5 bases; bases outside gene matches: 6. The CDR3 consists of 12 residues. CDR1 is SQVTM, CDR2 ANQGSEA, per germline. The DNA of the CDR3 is TGCAGCGCCGACGGACAGGGCGAGACCCAGTACTTC. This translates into CSADGQGETQYF.

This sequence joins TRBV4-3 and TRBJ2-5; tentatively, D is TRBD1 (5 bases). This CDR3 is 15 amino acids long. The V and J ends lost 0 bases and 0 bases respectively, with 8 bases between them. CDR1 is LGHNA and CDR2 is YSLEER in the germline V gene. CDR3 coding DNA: TGCGCCAGCAGCCAAGAGACAGTATACCAAGAGACCCAGTACTTC. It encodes CASSQETVYQETQYF.

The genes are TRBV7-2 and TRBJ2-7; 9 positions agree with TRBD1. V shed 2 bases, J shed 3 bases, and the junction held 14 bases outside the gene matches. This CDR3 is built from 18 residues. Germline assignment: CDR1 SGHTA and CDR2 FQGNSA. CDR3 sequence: CASSLRSSGQGNIYEQYF. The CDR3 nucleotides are TGTGCCAGCAGCTTAAGGAGTTCGGGACAGGGAAACATCTACGAGCAGTACTTC.

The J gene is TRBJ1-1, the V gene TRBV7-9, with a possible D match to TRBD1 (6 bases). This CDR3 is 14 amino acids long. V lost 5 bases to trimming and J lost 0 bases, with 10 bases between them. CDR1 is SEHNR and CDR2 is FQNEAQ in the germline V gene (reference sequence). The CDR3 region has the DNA TGTGCCAGCAGCCGAGGGGGGGTGAACACTGAAGCTTTCTTT. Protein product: CASSRGGVNTEAFF.

The CDR3 DNA sequence: TGTGCCAGCAGCTTGGGACAGGGGGCAGGTGGCTACACCTTC. Translating gives CASSLGQGAGGYTF. V gene TRBV5-8 combines with J gene TRBJ1-2, with TRBD1 matching 10 bases. Germline trimming cut 0 bases from V and 7 bases from J; bases unmatched to any gene: 3. The length of the CDR3 is 14 residues. CDR1 SGHTS and CDR2 YDEGEE come from the germline V gene. The variable domain in full, completed from reference TRBV5-8 and TRBJ1-2, reads EAGVTQSPTHLIKTRGQQATLRCSPISGHTSVYWYQQALGLGLQFLLWYDEGEERNRGNFPPRFSGRQFPNYSSELNVNALELEDSALYLCASSLGQGAGGYTFGSGTRLTVV.

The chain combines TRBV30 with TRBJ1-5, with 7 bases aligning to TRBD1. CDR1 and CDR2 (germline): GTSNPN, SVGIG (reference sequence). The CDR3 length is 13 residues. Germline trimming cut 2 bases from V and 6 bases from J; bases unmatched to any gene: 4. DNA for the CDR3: TGTGCCTGGAGTCGACAGGGTAGTCAGCCCCAGCATTTT. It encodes CAWSRQGSQPQHF. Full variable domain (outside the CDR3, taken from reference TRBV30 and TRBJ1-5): SQTIHQWPATLVQPVGSPLSLECTVEGTSNPNLYWYRQAAGRGLQLLFYSVGIGQISSEVPQNLSASRPQDRQFILSSKKLLLSDSGFYLCAWSRQGSQPQHFGDGTRLSIL.

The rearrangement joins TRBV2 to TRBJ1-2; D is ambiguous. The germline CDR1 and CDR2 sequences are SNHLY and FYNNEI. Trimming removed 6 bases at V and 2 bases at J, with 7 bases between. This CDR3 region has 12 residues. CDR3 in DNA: TGTGCCAGCAGCCGAGGGAACTATGGCTACACCTTC. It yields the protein CASSRGNYGYTF.

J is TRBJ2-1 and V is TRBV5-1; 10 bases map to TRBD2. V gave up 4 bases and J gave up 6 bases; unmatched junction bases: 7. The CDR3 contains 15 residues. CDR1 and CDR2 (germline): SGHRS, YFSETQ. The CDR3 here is CASSPGSGGANEQFF. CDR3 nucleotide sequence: TGCGCCAGCAGCCCCGGCAGCGGGGGGGCCAATGAGCAGTTCTTC.

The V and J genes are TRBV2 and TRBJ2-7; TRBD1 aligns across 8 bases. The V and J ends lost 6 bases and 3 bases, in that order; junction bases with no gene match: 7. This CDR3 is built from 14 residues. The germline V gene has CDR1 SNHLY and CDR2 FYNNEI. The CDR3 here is CASRPTTGDYEQYF. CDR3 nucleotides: TGTGCCAGCAGGCCGACGACAGGGGACTACGAGCAGTACTTC.

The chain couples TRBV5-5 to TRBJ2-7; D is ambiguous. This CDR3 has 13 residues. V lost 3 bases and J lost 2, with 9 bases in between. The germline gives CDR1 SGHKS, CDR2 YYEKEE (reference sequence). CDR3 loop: CASSSWTPYEQYF. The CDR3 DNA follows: TGTGCCAGCAGCTCTTGGACCCCCTACGAGCAGTACTTC.

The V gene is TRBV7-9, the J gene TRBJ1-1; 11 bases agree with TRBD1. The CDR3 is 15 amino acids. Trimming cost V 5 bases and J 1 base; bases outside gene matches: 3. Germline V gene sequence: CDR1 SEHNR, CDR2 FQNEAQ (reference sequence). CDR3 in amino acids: CASSGQGAGNTEAFF. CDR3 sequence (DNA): TGTGCCAGCAGCGGACAGGGGGCGGGGAACACTGAAGCTTTCTTT.

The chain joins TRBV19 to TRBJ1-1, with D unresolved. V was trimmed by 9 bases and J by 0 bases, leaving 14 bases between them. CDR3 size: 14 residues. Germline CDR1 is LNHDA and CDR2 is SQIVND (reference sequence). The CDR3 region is CASRRRNMNTEAFF. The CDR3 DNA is TGTGCCAGCCGACGACGGAATATGAACACTGAAGCTTTCTTT.

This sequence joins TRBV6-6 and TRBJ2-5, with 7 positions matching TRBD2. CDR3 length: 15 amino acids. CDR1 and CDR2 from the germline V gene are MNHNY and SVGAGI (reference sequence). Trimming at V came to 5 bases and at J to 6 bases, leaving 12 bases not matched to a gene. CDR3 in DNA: TGTGCCAGCAGTCCAGCGGGACTAAACGCAAAGACCCAGTACTTC. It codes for CASSPAGLNAKTQYF.

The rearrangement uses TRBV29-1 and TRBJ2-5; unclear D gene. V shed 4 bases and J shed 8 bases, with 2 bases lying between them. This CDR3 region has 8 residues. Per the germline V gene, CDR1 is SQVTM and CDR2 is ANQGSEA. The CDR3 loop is CSVGTQYF. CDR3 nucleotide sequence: TGCAGCGTTGGAACCCAGTACTTC.

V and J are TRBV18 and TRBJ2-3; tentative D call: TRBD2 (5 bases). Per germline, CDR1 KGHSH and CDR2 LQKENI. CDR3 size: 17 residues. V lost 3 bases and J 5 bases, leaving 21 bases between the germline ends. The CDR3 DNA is TGTGCCAGCTCACCGGGTGCCGGACGGGGAGAAATAGATACGCAGTATTTT. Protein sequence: CASSPGAGRGEIDTQYF.

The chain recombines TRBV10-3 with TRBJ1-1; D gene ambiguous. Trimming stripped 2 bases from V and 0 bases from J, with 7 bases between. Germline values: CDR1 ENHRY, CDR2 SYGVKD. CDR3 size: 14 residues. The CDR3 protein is CAISEIELNTEAFF. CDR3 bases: TGTGCCATCAGTGAGATAGAGCTGAACACTGAAGCTTTCTTT.

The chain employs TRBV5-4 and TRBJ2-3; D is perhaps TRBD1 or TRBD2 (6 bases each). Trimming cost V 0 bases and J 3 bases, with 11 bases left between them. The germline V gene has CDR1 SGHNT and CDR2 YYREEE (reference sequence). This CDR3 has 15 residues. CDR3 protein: CASSLGTGRTDTQYF. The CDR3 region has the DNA TGTGCCAGCAGCTTGGGAACAGGGAGGACAGATACGCAGTATTTT.

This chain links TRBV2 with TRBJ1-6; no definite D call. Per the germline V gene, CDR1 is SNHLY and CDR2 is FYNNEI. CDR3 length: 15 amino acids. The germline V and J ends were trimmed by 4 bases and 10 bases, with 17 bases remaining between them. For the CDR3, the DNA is TGTGCCAGCAGTGGAGGGCCCATGGTCGAGTCACCCCTCCACTTT. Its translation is CASSGGPMVESPLHF.

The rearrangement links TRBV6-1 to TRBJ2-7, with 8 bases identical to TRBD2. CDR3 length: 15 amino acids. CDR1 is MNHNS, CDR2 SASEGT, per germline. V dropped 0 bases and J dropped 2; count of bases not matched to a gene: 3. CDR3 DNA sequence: TGTGCCAGCAGTGAAGCATGGGGACTAGCCTACGAGCAGTACTTC. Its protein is CASSEAWGLAYEQYF.

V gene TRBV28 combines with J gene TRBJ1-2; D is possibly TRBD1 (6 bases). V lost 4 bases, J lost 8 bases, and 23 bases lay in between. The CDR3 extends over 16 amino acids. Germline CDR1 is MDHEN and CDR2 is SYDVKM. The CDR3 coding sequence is TGTGCCAGCAGTTCCCCCACGGACAGATCCGGACACGGCTACACCTTC. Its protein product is CASSSPTDRSGHGYTF.

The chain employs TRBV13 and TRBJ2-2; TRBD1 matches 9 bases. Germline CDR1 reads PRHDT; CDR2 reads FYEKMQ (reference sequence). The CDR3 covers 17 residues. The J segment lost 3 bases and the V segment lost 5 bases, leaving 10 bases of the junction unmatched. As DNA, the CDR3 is TGTGCCAGCAGCCCCTCGGGACAGGGCTGGGACACCGGGGAGCTGTTTTTT. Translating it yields CASSPSGQGWDTGELFF.

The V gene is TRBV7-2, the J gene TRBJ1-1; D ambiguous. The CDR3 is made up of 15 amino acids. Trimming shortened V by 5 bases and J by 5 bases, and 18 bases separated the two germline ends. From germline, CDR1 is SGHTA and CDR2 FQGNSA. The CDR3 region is CASSPSAARNTEAFF. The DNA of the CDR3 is TGTGCCAGCAGCCCGTCGGCAGCGCGTAATACTGAAGCTTTCTTT.

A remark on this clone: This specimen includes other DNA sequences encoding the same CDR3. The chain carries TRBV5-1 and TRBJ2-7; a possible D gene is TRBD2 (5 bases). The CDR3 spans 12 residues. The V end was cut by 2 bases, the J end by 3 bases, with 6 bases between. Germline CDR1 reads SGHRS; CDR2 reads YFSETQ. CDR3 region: CASSLRGYEQYF. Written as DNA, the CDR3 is TGCGCCAGCAGCTTACGGGGCTACGAGCAGTACTTC.

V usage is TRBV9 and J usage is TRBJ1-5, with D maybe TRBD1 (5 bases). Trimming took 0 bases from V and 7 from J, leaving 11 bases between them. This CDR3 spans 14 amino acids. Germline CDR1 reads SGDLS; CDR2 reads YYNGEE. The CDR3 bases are TGTGCCAGCAGCGTAGGGATGGGGGAGCAGCCCCAGCATTTT. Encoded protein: CASSVGMGEQPQHF. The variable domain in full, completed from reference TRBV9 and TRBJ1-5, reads DSGVTQTPKHLITATGQRVTLRCSPRSGDLSVYWYQQSLDQGLQFLIQYYNGEERAKGNILERFSAQQFPDLHSELNLSSLELGDSALYFCASSVGMGEQPQHFGDGTRLSIL.

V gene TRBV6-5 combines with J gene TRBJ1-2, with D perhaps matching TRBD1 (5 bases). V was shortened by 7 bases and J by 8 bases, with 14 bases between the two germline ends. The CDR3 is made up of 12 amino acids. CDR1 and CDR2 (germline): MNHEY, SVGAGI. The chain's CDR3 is CASTTGGLGYTF. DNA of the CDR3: TGTGCCAGCACCACCGGGGGGTTAGGCTACACCTTC.